Listed below are T cell receptor beta chains from one sample, sequenced in a study of blood T cell repertoires in COVID-19. Using immunoSEQ multiplex PCR, the repertoire was profiled, and TCRdb retains in-frame clones only, with some absent. The data show about 310,000 clones, 80% to 90% seen once. Sequenced sample: PBMCs or T cells enriched from blood (not recorded which). The receptors were gathered from a man aged 30 to 45 who had recovered from COVID-19. Both conserved end residues are part of each CDR3. The D gene is left open where the match is weak. A clone size is listed for some rows: how often the clone was seen (once, few, many), or a class if it is expanded.

clone size: few; V gene: TRBV9; D gene: -; J gene: TRBJ2-2; CDR3 DNA: TGTGCCAGCAGCGTAGGAGCGGGTGGGGGTGTCACCGGGGAGCTGTTTTTT; CDR3 protein: CASSVGAGGGVTGELFF
clone size: few; V gene: TRBV18; D gene: TRBD1; J gene: TRBJ1-1; CDR3 DNA: TGTGCCAGCTCACTGGGACAGGGGAACACTGAAGCTTTCTTT; CDR3 protein: CASSLGQGNTEAFF
clone size: -; V gene: TRBV6-1; D gene: -; J gene: TRBJ2-5; CDR3 DNA: TGTGCCAGCAGTGAAGGGGGGAGGGAGACCCAGTACTTC; CDR3 protein: CASSEGGRETQYF
clone size: -; V gene: TRBV7-9; D gene: -; J gene: TRBJ1-1; CDR3 DNA: TGTGCCAGCAGTATGGACAGCGAAGCTTTCTTT; CDR3 protein: CASSMDSEAFF
clone size: -; V gene: TRBV29-1; D gene: TRBD1; J gene: TRBJ1-2; CDR3 DNA: TGCAGCGTTGATGAATTAGGGGGCTACGGCTACACCTTC; CDR3 protein: CSVDELGGYGYTF
clone size: -; V gene: TRBV6-5; D gene: TRBD2; J gene: TRBJ2-3; CDR3 DNA: TGTGCCAGCAGAGGACTAGCGGACGCCACAGATACGCAGTATTTT; CDR3 protein: CASRGLADATDTQYF
clone size: -; V gene: TRBV19; D gene: -; J gene: TRBJ2-1; CDR3 DNA: TGTGCCAGTAGTATAGTGGCGGGCGCCCGTAATGAGCAGTTCTTC; CDR3 protein: CASSIVAGARNEQFF
clone size: -; V gene: TRBV7-2; D gene: TRBD1; J gene: TRBJ2-2; CDR3 DNA: TGTGCCAGCAGCCCCCGACAGGGCTACACCGGGGAGCTGTTTTTT; CDR3 protein: CASSPRQGYTGELFF
clone size: -; V gene: TRBV6-5; D gene: -; J gene: TRBJ2-7; CDR3 DNA: TGTGCCAGCAGGAAGATAGATGTCCACGAGCAGTACTTC; CDR3 protein: CASRKIDVHEQYF
clone size: once; V gene: TRBV4-3; D gene: -; J gene: TRBJ1-6; CDR3 DNA: TGCGCCAGCAGCCGCCGCCAGGATTCACCCCTCCACTTT; CDR3 protein: CASSRRQDSPLHF
clone size: once; V gene: TRBV4-1; D gene: TRBD1; J gene: TRBJ2-1; CDR3 DNA: TGCGCCAGCAGCCGATCGGACAGGGGCGCCAATGAGCAGTTCTTC; CDR3 protein: CASSRSDRGANEQFF
clone size: -; V gene: TRBV5-8; D gene: TRBD1; J gene: TRBJ2-7; CDR3 DNA: TGTGCCAGCAGCTTGGGGACAGGGGATCCCTACGAGCAGTACTTC; CDR3 protein: CASSLGTGDPYEQYF
clone size: once; V gene: TRBV15; D gene: -; J gene: TRBJ1-6; CDR3 DNA: TGTGCCACCAGCAGAGGCGAGGGGGTAGTTTCACCCCTCCACTTT; CDR3 protein: CATSRGEGVVSPLHF
clone size: -; V gene: TRBV3-1/TRBV3-2; D gene: TRBD2; J gene: TRBJ2-7; CDR3 DNA: TGTGCCAGCAGCCAAGGGGGGGGTGGGACCTACGAGCAGTACTTC; CDR3 protein: CASSQGGGGTYEQYF
clone size: -; V gene: TRBV2; D gene: -; J gene: TRBJ2-2; CDR3 DNA: TGTGCCAGCAGTGACAACAGGGATCAGAACACCGGGGAGCTGTTTTTT; CDR3 protein: CASSDNRDQNTGELFF
clone size: -; V gene: TRBV5-1; D gene: -; J gene: TRBJ1-1; CDR3 DNA: TGCGCCAGCAGCTTGGAGCGGAGCTCGGGGGGAGCTTTCTTT; CDR3 protein: CASSLERSSGGAFF
clone size: few; V gene: TRBV5-8; D gene: -; J gene: TRBJ2-7; CDR3 DNA: TGTGCCAGCAGCTTGGGGGAGCTCTACGAGCAGTACTTC; CDR3 protein: CASSLGELYEQYF
clone size: -; V gene: TRBV18; D gene: -; J gene: TRBJ2-1; CDR3 DNA: TGTGCCAGCTCACCGCGATTAGCGATCTACAATGAGCAGTTCTTC; CDR3 protein: CASSPRLAIYNEQFF
clone size: -; V gene: TRBV7-8; D gene: TRBD1; J gene: TRBJ2-2; CDR3 DNA: TGTGCCAGCAGCCCACAACAGACAGGGGGCAACACCGGGGAGCTGTTTTTT; CDR3 protein: CASSPQQTGGNTGELFF
clone size: -; V gene: TRBV6-2/TRBV6-3; D gene: -; J gene: TRBJ2-1; CDR3 DNA: TGTGCCAGCAGCTCCGGCCCTCAGGGGAATCCCTACAATGAGCAGTTCTTC; CDR3 protein: CASSSGPQGNPYNEQFF
clone size: -; V gene: TRBV3-1/TRBV3-2; D gene: -; J gene: TRBJ1-5; CDR3 DNA: TGTGCCAGCAGCGGGGGATCAGGGGACCAGCCCCAGCATTTT; CDR3 protein: CASSGGSGDQPQHF
clone size: -; V gene: TRBV5-1; D gene: -; J gene: TRBJ1-3; CDR3 DNA: TGCGCCAGCAGCTTGACAGGGACCATCCCCGGAAACACCATATATTTT; CDR3 protein: CASSLTGTIPGNTIYF